The 24 T cell receptor beta chains given below trace back to one sample, sequenced in a study of Graves' ophthalmopathy and Graves' hyperthyroidism. RNA served as the template for amplifying TCR beta CDR3 regions. The first-round RT-PCR employed HTBI primers together with the Qiagen OneStep RT-PCR kit. A multiplex PCR was then performed as the second round. MiXCR, applied by TCRdb to the multiplex PCR reads, yields one record per CDR3 protein. The table lists around 1.1 million distinct CDR3 sequences, about 38% of them singletons. Sequencing was carried out using peripheral blood or thyroid tissue (not recorded which). The receptor set was obtained from an adult man with Graves' hyperthyroidism.

This clonotype was observed many times. The CDR3 DNA sequence: TGTGCCAGCAGCTTAGCCCCAGGGAGTCCCCACGAGCAGTACTTC. Residues: CASSLAPGSPHEQYF. The J gene is TRBJ2-7, the V gene TRBV7-6; D is possibly TRBD1 or TRBD2 (5 bases each). There are 15 residues in the CDR3. Between the trimmed V and J ends, which lost 0 bases and 5 bases, there was a span of 14 bases. Per the germline V gene, CDR1 is SGHVS and CDR2 is FNYEAQ.

To note about this clonotype: This may stem from a read error, because a much larger clone lies one nucleotide away. The chain joins TRBV7-3 to TRBJ2-6, with 8 bases aligning to TRBD1. The CDR3 covers 18 residues. Germline V gene data show CDR1 as SGHTA and CDR2 as FQGTGA. CDR3 amino acids: CASSPRGQGASGANVVTF. The DNA for the CDR3 is TGTGCCAGCAGCCCAAGGGGGCAGGGGGCCTCTGGGGCCAACGTCGTGACTTTC. Complete variable domain (other parts from reference TRBV7-3 and TRBJ2-6): GAGVSQTPSNKVTEKGKYVELRCDPISGHTALYWYRQSLGQGPEFLIYFQGTGAADDSGLPNDRFFAVRPEGSVSTLKIQRTERGDSAVYLCASSPRGQGASGANVVTFGAGSRLTVL.

This clonotype was seen a few times. V usage is TRBV12-3 or TRBV12-4 and J usage is TRBJ1-1, with a weak D call TRBD1 (5 bases). V was trimmed by 3 bases and J by 5 bases, leaving 13 bases between them. The CDR3 extends over 14 amino acids. In nucleotides, the CDR3 is TGTGCCAGCAGTTTGACGGGACGATGGACTGAAGCTTTCTTT. Its translation is CASSLTGRWTEAFF.

In this sample, this clonotype turned up a few times. The chain employs TRBV4-2 and TRBJ2-7; possible D gene TRBD1, 5 bases. The germline V and J ends were trimmed by 1 base and 0 bases, with 10 bases remaining between them. The CDR3 covers 15 residues. Germline assignment: CDR1 LGHNA and CDR2 YNFKEQ. The CDR3 bases are TGTGCCAGCAGCCAAGTACAGGACACCTCCTACGAGCAGTACTTC. Its protein product is CASSQVQDTSYEQYF.

The chain links TRBV7-9 to TRBJ1-5, with TRBD1 identical over 7 bases. J lost 9 bases, V lost 6 bases, and 11 bases had no gene match. This CDR3 spans 14 amino acids. Germline loops: CDR1 SEHNR, CDR2 FQNEAQ (reference sequence). The CDR3 nucleotides are TGTGCCAGCAGGAAAACAGGGGATGGCGGGCCCCAGCATTTT. Translation: CASRKTGDGGPQHF.

This chain joins TRBV19 and TRBJ2-2; TRBD1 aligns across 7 bases. V shed 3 bases, J shed 6 bases, and the junction held 1 base outside the gene matches. In germline, CDR1 is LNHDA, CDR2 SQIVND (reference sequence). The CDR3 extends over 13 amino acids. In nucleotides, the CDR3 is TGTGCCAGTAGTATGACAGGGTCCGGGGAGCTGTTTTTT. Its translation: CASSMTGSGELFF.

This clonotype was found a few times. The junction departs from germline at one end; a sequencing error may be responsible. V gene TRBV28 combines with J gene TRBJ2-7; D possibly corresponds to TRBD1 (6 bases). The CDR3 is made up of 13 amino acids. Germline V lookup: CDR1 MDHEN, CDR2 SYDVKM. CDR3 loop: CASRDTNSYEQYF. The DNA of the CDR3 is TGCGCAAGCCGGGACACAAACTCCTACGAGCAGTACTTC. The full variable domain, in which reference TRBV28 and TRBJ2-7 provide the parts outside the CDR3, is DVKVTQSSRYLVKRTGEKVFLECVQDMDHENMFWYRQDPGLGLRLIYFSYDVKMKEKGDIPEGYSVSREKKERFSLILESASTNQTSMYLCASRDTNSYEQYFGPGTRLTVT.

This clonotype was found once. Compared with germline, one end of the junction differs, possibly owing to a read error. This chain uses TRBV6-2 or TRBV6-3 with TRBJ2-5; 7 bases align to TRBD2. The CDR3 is made up of 15 amino acids. CDR1 is MNHEY and CDR2 is SVGEGT in the germline V gene. For the CDR3, the DNA is TGTGCCAGCAGATTATCGGGAGGCGGACAAGAGGCCCAGTACTTC. It translates to CASRLSGGGQEAQYF.

The chain links TRBV4-3 to TRBJ1-6; D unresolved. Looked up from germline, CDR1 is LGHNA and CDR2 is YSLEER. V lost 0 bases to trimming and J lost 0 bases, with 21 bases between them. This CDR3 region has 21 residues. CDR3 protein: CASSQDSILVRVLSYNSPLHF. The CDR3 coding sequence is TGCGCCAGCAGCCAAGATTCGATTTTAGTCCGGGTGCTCTCCTATAATTCACCCCTCCACTTT.

V is TRBV10-3 and J is TRBJ2-7; 12 bases are a match to TRBD2. This CDR3 comprises 15 residues. The germline V gene has CDR1 ENHRY and CDR2 SYGVKD. With 6 bases clipped from V and 3 bases from J, the junction kept 6 bases outside the gene matches. CDR3 DNA: TGTGCCATCAGCGGACTAGCGGGAAGGGACTACGAGCAGTACTTC. This gives the protein CAISGLAGRDYEQYF.

CDR3 DNA: TGTGCCAGCAGGCAGGGGTCAGCCACTGAAGCTTTCTTT. Amino acids: CASRQGSATEAFF. The chain uses TRBV6-5 and TRBJ1-1, with D possibly being TRBD1 (6 bases). Trimming removed 6 bases at V and 4 bases at J, with 12 bases between. CDR1 is MNHEY, CDR2 SVGAGI, per germline. This CDR3 contains 13 residues.

This clonotype was picked up many times. This chain links TRBV19 with TRBJ1-1; no clear D gene. The CDR3 runs 15 residues. The germline CDR1 and CDR2 sequences are LNHDA and SQIVND (reference sequence). The V gene lost 1 base and the J gene lost 1 base, with 10 bases spanning the gap. Here the CDR3 reads CASSIVETANTEAFF. The CDR3 DNA follows: TGTGCCAGTAGTATAGTAGAAACAGCGAACACTGAAGCTTTCTTT.

This clonotype has only a few counts. The chain recombines TRBV2 with TRBJ2-2; D may be TRBD1 (6 bases). Trimming pared 5 bases from V and 8 bases from J, leaving 21 bases between. The CDR3 runs to 16 residues. The V gene's germline CDR1 is SNHLY and CDR2 FYNNEI. CDR3 bases: TGTGCCAGCAGTTACTCTCGGGAACAGGGAATAGGGGAGCTGTTTTTT. This gives the protein CASSYSREQGIGELFF.

Only a few counts were recorded for this clonotype. The V call is TRBV12-3 or TRBV12-4, the J call TRBJ1-3; D not certain. The CDR3 runs 14 residues. With 7 bases removed from V and 2 bases from J, the gap between germline ends came to 12 bases. The CDR3 region has the DNA TGTGCCAGCACCGACGACGGGCCTGGAAACACCATATATTTT. Translating gives CASTDDGPGNTIYF.

This clonotype came up many times. This rearrangement joins TRBV25-1 to TRBJ1-4; no clear D gene. The CDR3 contains 14 residues. The germline V gene encodes CDR1 MGHDK and CDR2 SYGVNS. The germline V and J ends were trimmed by 3 bases and 11 bases, with 16 bases remaining between them. Here the CDR3 reads CASSESGVLLKLFF. Here the CDR3 DNA reads TGTGCCAGCAGTGAGTCTGGAGTTCTGTTGAAACTGTTTTTT.

The genes are TRBV12-3 or TRBV12-4 and TRBJ2-5, with 7 bases that match TRBD2. The V and J ends lost 1 base and 4 bases, in that order; junction bases with no gene match: 6. CDR3 length equals 15 residues. CDR3 region: CASSLGAGVGETQYF. CDR3 DNA: TGTGCCAGCAGTTTAGGGGCGGGAGTTGGAGAGACCCAGTACTTC.

This sequence joins TRBV25-1 and TRBJ2-5, with D perhaps matching TRBD2 (5 bases). The CDR3 is 16 amino acids. Per the germline V gene, CDR1 is MGHDK and CDR2 is SYGVNS. V was clipped by 4 bases and J by 2 bases, with 17 bases between them. This chain's CDR3 is CASSARFRGSQETQYF. In nucleotides, the CDR3 is TGTGCCAGCAGTGCTAGATTTCGGGGTTCTCAAGAGACCCAGTACTTC. Combining the CDR3 with reference TRBV25-1 and TRBJ2-5 gives the whole variable domain EADIYQTPRYLVIGTGKKITLECSQTMGHDKMYWYQQDPGMELHLIHYSYGVNSTEKGDLSSESTVSRIRTEHFPLTLESARPSHTSQYLCASSARFRGSQETQYFGPGTRLLVL.

The sample holds many counts of this clonotype. The chain couples TRBV20-1 to TRBJ2-5, with D perhaps matching TRBD2 (5 bases). V lost 6 bases and J 2 bases, leaving 10 bases between the germline ends. Per the germline V gene, CDR1 is DFQATT and CDR2 is SNEGSKA (reference sequence). This CDR3 contains 12 residues. CDR3 DNA: TGCAGTGCCATCCGGGGTCAAGAGACCCAGTACTTC. This sequence encodes CSAIRGQETQYF.

This clonotype was detected many times. V is TRBV14 and J is TRBJ1-6; D unclear. V was cut by 3 bases and J by 7 bases, with 10 bases left in between. CDR3 length: 14 residues. Germline lookup yields CDR1 SGHDN and CDR2 FVKESK. The CDR3 DNA sequence: TGTGCCAGCAGCCAGACCGCTGGGAATTCACCCCTCCACTTT. It translates to CASSQTAGNSPLHF.

This clonotype was found a few times. The chain links TRBV10-2 to TRBJ2-7; 9 bases map to TRBD2. This CDR3 has 13 residues. CDR1 is WSHSY, CDR2 SAAADI, per germline. Trimming removed 6 bases from V and 2 bases from J; junction bases left unmatched: 2. CDR3: CASRRTSAYEQYF. CDR3 bases: TGCGCCAGCAGGCGGACTAGCGCCTACGAGCAGTACTTC.

There are a few counts of this clonotype. The CDR3 bases are TGCGCCAGCAGCCAAGCTCTGAGGGATCGACAGTACTTC. Amino acid sequence: CASSQALRDRQYF. The rearrangement links TRBV4-3 to TRBJ2-7, with a possible D match to TRBD2 (5 bases). The CDR3 covers 13 residues. Trimming took 1 base from V and 10 from J, leaving 14 bases between them. In germline, CDR1 is LGHNA, CDR2 YSLEER.

The chain carries TRBV9 and TRBJ1-2; a weak D match, TRBD1 (6 bases). This CDR3 comprises 12 residues. Germline V gives CDR1 SGDLS, CDR2 YYNGEE. V shed 4 bases and J shed 13 bases, with 17 bases lying between them. The chain's CDR3 is CASSPGAGEGTF. The CDR3 bases are TGTGCCAGCAGCCCAGGGGCAGGGGAGGGCACCTTC.

This clonotype has at least ten counts. The chain carries TRBV20-1 and TRBJ2-7; 10 nucleotides match TRBD2. This CDR3 spans 15 amino acids. Looked up from germline, CDR1 is DFQATT and CDR2 is SNEGSKA (reference sequence). J was trimmed by 8 bases and V by 0 bases; bases with no gene match: 10. The DNA for the CDR3 is TGCAGTGCTAGAGACTGGGCTAGCGGGGGCCAAAAGCAGTACTTC. It is translated as CSARDWASGGQKQYF.

This clonotype was observed at least ten times. J is TRBJ1-5 and V is TRBV7-8, with a possible D match to TRBD1 (6 bases). Per the germline V gene, CDR1 is SGHVS and CDR2 is FQNEAQ. The CDR3 length is 15 residues. The ends were cut back, 1 base at V and 3 bases at J, with 10 bases in the middle. The CDR3 DNA is TGTGCCAGCAGCTTAGTCGGACAGTACAATCAGCCCCAGCATTTT. Its protein product is CASSLVGQYNQPQHF.